Listed here is a single T cell receptor beta chain. Its antigen is not identified. The data derive from a study of cytomegalovirus exposure and HLA in healthy donors. Study-wide context: From donors who were HLA-typed, an early data release held around 80 million unique TCRs. Overall study results and limits: In a later analysis, V- and J-gene trimming of beta chains associated with a DCLRE1C missense variant, replicated independently. Across donors, presence/absence analyses took sequencing depth to be roughly uniform.

The PCR was carried out with 60 Vbeta primers and 13 Jbeta primers. Clones were sequenced by immunoSEQ multiplex PCR, and TCRdb holds only the in-frame ones, with some missing. The sample has approximately 190,000 clones; around 75% are singletons. The receptor was isolated from a young woman in good health and CMV-seronegative. Specimen: PBMCs.

The CDR3 DNA reads as TGTGCCAGCAGCCAATTCGTGGGGGGGACAGATACGCAGTATTTT. It translates to CASSQFVGGTDTQYF. The chain carries TRBV5-6 and TRBJ2-3; 7 bases are shared with TRBD2. Germline trimming cut 4 bases from V and 3 bases from J; bases unmatched to any gene: 8. Looked up from germline, CDR1 is SGHDT and CDR2 is YYEEEE. This CDR3 is 15 amino acids long. Combining the CDR3 with reference TRBV5-6 and TRBJ2-3 gives the whole variable domain DAGVTQSPTHLIKTRGQQVTLRCSPKSGHDTVSWYQQALGQGPQFIFQYYEEEERQRGNFPDRFSGHQFPNYSSELNVNALLLGDSALYLCASSQFVGGTDTQYFGPGTRLTVL.